This T cell receptor beta chain is from a study of shared clonotypes between healthy human individuals. The ends lost 6 bases at V and 2 bases at J; junction bases unmatched: 12. Germline CDR1 is ENHRY and CDR2 is SYGVKD. The CDR3 totals 17 residues. Measured with immunoSEQ multiplex PCR; TCRdb has only the in-frame clones, and not every one. The sample includes about 2.3 million clones, just under 95% of them seen just once. This sequence originates from a man between 18 and 35 years old in good health. Some clones in this sample may be carry-over from other donors' samples. The material sequenced was naive CD4+ T cells from PBMCs. Noted subset: CD45RA+ positively selected. This sequence joins TRBV10-3 and TRBJ2-7; 11 bases line up with TRBD2. The CDR3 loop reads CAIRQTSGIGTPYEQYF. CDR3 in DNA: TGTGCCATCAGGCAGACTAGCGGGATAGGGACTCCCTACGAGCAGTACTTC.